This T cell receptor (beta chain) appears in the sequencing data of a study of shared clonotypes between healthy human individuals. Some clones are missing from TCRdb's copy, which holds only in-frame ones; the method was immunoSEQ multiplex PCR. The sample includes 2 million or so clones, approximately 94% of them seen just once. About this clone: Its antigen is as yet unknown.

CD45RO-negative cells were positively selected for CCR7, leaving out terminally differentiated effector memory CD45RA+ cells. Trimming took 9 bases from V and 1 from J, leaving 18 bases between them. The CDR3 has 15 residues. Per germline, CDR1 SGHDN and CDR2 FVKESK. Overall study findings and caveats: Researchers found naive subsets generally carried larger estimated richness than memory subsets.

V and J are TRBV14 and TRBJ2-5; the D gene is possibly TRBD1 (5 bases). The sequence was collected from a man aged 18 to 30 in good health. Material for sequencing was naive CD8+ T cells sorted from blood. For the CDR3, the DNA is TGTGCCAGTTTGCCAAAGCCTGACAGCCAAGAGACCCAGTACTTC. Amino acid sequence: CASLPKPDSQETQYF.